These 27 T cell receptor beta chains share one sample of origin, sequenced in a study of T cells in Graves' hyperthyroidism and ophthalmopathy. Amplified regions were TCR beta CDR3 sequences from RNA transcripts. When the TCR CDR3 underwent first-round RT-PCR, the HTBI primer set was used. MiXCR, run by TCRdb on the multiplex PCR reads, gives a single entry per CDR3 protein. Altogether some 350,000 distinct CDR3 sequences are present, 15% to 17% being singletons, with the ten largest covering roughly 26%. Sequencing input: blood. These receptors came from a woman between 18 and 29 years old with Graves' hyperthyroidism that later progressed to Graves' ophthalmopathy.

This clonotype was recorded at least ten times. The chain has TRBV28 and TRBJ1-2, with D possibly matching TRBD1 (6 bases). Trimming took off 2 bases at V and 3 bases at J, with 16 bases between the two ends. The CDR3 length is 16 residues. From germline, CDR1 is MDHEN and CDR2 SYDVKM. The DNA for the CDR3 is TGTGCCAGCAGTTTACGTTACGGGGGGCGTCACTATGGCTACACCTTC. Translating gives CASSLRYGGRHYGYTF.

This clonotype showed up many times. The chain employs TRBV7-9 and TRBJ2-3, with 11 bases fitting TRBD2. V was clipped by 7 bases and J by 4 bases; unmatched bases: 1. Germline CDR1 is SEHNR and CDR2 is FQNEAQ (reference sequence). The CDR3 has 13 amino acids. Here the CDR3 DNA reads TGTGCCAGCACACTAGCGGGAGCAGATACGCAGTATTTT. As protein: CASTLAGADTQYF.

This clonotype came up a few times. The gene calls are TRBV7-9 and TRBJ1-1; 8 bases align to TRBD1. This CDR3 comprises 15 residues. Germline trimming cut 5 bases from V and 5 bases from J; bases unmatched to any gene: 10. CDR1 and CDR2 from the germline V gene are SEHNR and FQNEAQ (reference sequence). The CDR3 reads CASSHIQGAGTEAFF. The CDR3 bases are TGTGCCAGCAGCCACATCCAGGGGGCAGGTACTGAAGCTTTCTTT.

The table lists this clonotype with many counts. The CDR3 sequence: CASSPHRLGGGDNNEQFF. The CDR3 nucleotides are TGTGCCAGCAGCCCCCACCGGTTGGGGGGAGGGGATAACAATGAGCAGTTCTTC. The rearrangement links TRBV11-2 to TRBJ2-1, with 7 bases matching TRBD2. Germline CDR1 reads SGHAT; CDR2 reads FQNNGV. The J segment lost 5 bases and the V segment lost 5 bases, leaving 18 bases of the junction unmatched. The CDR3 length is 18 residues.

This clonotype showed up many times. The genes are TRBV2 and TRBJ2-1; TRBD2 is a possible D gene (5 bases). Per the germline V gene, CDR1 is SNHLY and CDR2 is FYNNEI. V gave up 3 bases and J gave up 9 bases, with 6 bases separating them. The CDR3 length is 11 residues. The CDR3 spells CASSDGIEQFF. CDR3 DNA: TGTGCCAGCAGTGACGGGATTGAGCAGTTCTTC.

The CDR3 here is CASSMAVNSPTYEQYF. In DNA form, the CDR3 reads TGTGCCAGTAGTATGGCGGTCAATTCCCCCACCTACGAGCAGTACTTC. V usage is TRBV19 and J usage is TRBJ2-7; D is unclear. V gave up 3 bases and J gave up 2 bases, with 17 bases separating them. Per the germline V gene, CDR1 is LNHDA and CDR2 is SQIVND (reference sequence). This CDR3 region has 16 residues.

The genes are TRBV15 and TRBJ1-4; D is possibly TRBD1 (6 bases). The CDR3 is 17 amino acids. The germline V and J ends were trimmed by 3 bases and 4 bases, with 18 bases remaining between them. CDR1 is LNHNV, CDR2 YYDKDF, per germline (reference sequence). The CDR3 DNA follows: TGTGCCACCAGCAGGGCTCCGGGGGGGGCCCTTAATGAAAAACTGTTTTTT. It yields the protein CATSRAPGGALNEKLFF.

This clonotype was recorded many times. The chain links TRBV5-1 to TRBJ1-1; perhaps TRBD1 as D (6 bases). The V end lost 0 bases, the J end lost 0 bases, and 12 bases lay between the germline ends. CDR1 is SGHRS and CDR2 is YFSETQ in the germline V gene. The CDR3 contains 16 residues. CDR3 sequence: CASSLAGAGMNTEAFF. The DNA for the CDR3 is TGCGCCAGCAGCTTGGCGGGGGCAGGGATGAACACTGAAGCTTTCTTT.

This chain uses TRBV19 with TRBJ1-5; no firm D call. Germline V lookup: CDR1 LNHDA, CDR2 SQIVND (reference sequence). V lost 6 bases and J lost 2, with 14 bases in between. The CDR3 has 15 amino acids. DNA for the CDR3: TGTGCCAGTAGGCGGGAGTCAGTTGGCAATCAGCCCCAGCATTTT. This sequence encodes CASRRESVGNQPQHF.

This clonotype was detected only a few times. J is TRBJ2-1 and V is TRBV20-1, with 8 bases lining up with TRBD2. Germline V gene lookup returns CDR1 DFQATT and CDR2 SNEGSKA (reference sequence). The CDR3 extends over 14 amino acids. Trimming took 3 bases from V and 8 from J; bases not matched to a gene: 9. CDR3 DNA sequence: TGCAGTGCTAGGAGCGGGAGTCTAGGTTATGAGCAGTTCTTC. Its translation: CSARSGSLGYEQFF.

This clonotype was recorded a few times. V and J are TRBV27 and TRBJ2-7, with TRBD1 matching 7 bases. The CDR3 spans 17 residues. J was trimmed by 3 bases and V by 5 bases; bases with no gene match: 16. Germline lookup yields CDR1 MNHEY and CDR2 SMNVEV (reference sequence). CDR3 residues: CASSPGQATMWNYEQYF. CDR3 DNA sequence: TGTGCCAGCAGTCCCGGACAGGCCACAATGTGGAACTACGAGCAGTACTTC.

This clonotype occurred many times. In nucleotides, the CDR3 is TGTGCCAGCAGCCGTCTTTTGATCTTGGGGGCCCGGCCCCAAAATGATGATGGCTACACCTTC. Residues: CASSRLLILGARPQNDDGYTF. The V and J genes are TRBV7-9 and TRBJ1-2; a weak D match, TRBD1 (6 bases). Germline-derived CDR1 and CDR2 are SEHNR and FQNEAQ (reference sequence). Trimming took 5 bases from V and 6 from J, leaving 37 bases between them. The CDR3 covers 21 residues.

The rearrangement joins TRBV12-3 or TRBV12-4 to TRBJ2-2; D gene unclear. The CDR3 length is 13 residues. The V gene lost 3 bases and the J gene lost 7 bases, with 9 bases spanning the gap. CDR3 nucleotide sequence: TGTGCCAGCAGTTTTGGTAACGGCGGGGAGCTGTTTTTT. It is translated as CASSFGNGGELFF.

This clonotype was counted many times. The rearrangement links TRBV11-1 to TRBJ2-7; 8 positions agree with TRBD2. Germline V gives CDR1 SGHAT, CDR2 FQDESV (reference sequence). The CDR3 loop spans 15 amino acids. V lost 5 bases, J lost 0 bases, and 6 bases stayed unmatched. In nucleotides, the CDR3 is TGTGCCAGCAGCAACCCGGGAGGGGCCTCCTACGAGCAGTACTTC. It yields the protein CASSNPGGASYEQYF.

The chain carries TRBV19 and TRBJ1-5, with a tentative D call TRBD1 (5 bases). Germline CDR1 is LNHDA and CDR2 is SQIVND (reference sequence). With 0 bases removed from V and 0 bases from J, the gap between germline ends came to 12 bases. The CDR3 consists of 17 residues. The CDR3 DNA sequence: TGTGCCAGTAGTATAGAATCTCCGACAGTTAGCAATCAGCCCCAGCATTTT. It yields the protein CASSIESPTVSNQPQHF.

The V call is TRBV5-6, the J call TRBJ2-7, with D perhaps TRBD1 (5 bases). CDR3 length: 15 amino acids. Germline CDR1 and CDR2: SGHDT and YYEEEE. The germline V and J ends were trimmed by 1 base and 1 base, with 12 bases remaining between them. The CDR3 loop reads CASSLNWGFSYEQYF. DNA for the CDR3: TGTGCCAGCAGCTTGAATTGGGGCTTTTCCTACGAGCAGTACTTC.

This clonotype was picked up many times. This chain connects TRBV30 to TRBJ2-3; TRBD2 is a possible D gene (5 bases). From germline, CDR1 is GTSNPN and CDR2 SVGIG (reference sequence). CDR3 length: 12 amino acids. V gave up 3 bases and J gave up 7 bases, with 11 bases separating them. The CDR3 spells CAWSLAVYTQYF. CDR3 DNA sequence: TGTGCCTGGAGCCTAGCCGTCTATACGCAGTATTTT.

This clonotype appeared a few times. CDR3 in DNA: TGCGCCAGCAGCCACCCTCTAGCACGGGACGGTACTTCACCCCTCCACTTT. Amino acid sequence: CASSHPLARDGTSPLHF. The J gene is TRBJ1-6, the V gene TRBV4-1; possible D gene TRBD1, 5 bases. Per germline, CDR1 MGHRA and CDR2 YSYEKL. Trimming shortened V by 3 bases and J by 9 bases, and 21 bases separated the two germline ends. The CDR3 contains 17 residues.

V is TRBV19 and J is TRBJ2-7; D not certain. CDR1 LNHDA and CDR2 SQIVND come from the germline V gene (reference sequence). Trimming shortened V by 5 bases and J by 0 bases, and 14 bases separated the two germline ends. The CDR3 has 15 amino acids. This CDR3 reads CASSPARLGSYEQYF. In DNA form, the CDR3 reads TGTGCCAGTAGTCCAGCCCGACTCGGCTCCTACGAGCAGTACTTC. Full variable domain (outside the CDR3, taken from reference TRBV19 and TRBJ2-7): DGGITQSPKYLFRKEGQNVTLSCEQNLNHDAMYWYRQDPGQGLRLIYYSQIVNDFQKGDIAEGYSVSREKKESFPLTVTSAQKNPTAFYLCASSPARLGSYEQYFGPGTRLTVT.

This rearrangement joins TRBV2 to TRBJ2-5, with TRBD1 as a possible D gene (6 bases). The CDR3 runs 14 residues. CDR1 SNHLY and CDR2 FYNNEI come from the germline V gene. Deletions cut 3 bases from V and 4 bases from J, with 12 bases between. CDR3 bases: TGTGCCAGCAGTGATGCAGGGGTAGGAGAGACCCAGTACTTC. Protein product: CASSDAGVGETQYF.

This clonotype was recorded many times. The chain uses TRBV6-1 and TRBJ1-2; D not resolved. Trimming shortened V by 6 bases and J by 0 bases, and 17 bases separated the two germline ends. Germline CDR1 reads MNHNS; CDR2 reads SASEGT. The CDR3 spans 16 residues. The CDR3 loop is CASSRNPGGANYGYTF. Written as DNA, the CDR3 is TGTGCCAGCAGCCGCAACCCGGGAGGAGCTAACTATGGCTACACCTTC.

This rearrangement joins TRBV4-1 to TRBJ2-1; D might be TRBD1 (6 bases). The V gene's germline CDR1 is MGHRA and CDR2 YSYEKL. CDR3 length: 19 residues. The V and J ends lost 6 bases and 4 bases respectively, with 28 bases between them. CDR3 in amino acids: CASSLPGQGAPRRYNEQFF. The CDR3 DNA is TGCGCCAGCAGTCTTCCGGGACAAGGGGCTCCGAGGCGTTACAATGAGCAGTTCTTC.

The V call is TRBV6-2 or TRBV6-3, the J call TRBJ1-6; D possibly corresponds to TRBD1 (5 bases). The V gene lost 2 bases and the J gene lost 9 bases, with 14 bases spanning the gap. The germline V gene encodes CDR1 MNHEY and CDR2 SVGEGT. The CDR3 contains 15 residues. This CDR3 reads CASSYARRGFSPLHF. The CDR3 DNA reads TGTGCCAGCAGTTACGCCCGGAGGGGATTTTCACCCCTCCACTTT.

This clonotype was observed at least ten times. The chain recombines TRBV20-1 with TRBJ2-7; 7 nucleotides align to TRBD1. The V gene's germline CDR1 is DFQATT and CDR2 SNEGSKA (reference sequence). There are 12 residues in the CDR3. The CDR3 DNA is TGCAGCCAGGGGGAGACCTCGAACGAGCAGTACTTC. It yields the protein CSQGETSNEQYF.

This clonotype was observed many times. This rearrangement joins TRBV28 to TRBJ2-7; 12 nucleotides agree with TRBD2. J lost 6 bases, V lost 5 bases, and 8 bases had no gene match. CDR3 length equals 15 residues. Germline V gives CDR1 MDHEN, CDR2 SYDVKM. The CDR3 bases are TGTGCCAGCAGTCCTCGACTAGCGGGAGTTTTCGAGCAGTACTTC. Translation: CASSPRLAGVFEQYF. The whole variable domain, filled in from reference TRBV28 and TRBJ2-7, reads DVKVTQSSRYLVKRTGEKVFLECVQDMDHENMFWYRQDPGLGLRLIYFSYDVKMKEKGDIPEGYSVSREKKERFSLILESASTNQTSMYLCASSPRLAGVFEQYFGPGTRLTVT.

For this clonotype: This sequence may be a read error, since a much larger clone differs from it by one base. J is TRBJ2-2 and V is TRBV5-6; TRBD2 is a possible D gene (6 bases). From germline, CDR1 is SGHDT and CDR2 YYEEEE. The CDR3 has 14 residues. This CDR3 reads CASSLDPNTGGLFF. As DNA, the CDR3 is TGTGCCAGCAGCTTGGACCCGAACACCGGGGGGCTGTTTTTT.

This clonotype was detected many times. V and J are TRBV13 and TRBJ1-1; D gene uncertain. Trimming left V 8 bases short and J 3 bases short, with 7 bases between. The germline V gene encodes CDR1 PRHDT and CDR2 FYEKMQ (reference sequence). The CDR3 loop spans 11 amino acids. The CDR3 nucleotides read TGTGCCAGCGGCTCGTACACTGAAGCTTTCTTT. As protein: CASGSYTEAFF. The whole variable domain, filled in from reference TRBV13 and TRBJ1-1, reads AAGVIQSPRHLIKEKRETATLKCYPIPRHDTVYWYQQGPGQDPQFLISFYEKMQSDKGSIPDRFSAQQFSDYHSELNMSSLELGDSALYFCASGSYTEAFFGQGTRLTVV.